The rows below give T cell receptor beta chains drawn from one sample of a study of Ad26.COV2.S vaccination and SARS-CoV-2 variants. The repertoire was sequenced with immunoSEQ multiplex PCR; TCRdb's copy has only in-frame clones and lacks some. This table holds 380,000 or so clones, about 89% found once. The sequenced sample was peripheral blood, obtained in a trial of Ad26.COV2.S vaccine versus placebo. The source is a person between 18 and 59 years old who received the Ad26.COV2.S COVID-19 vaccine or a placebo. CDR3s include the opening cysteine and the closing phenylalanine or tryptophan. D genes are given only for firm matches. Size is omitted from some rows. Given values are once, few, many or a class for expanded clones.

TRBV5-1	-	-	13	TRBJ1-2	TGCGCCAGCAAGTCTGATGATAACTATGGCTACACCTTC	CASKSDDNYGYTF
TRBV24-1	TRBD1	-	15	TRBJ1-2	TGTGCCACCAGTGATCCACAGGGGGGTGTCTATGGCTACACCTTC	CATSDPQGGVYGYTF
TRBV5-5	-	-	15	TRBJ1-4	TGTGCCAGCAGCTCATACCAGCTAATGGGGGAAAAACTGTTTTTT	CASSSYQLMGEKLFF
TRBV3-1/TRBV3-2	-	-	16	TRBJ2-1	TGTGCCAGCAGCCAAGACCGTTTAGGGGGGTCCGATGAGCAGTTCTTC	CASSQDRLGGSDEQFF
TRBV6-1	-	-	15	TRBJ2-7	TGTGCCAGCAGTGAAGCCCCCGGGTGGGCGCGCGAGCAGTACTTC	CASSEAPGWAREQYF
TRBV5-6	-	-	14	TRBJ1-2	TGTGCCAGCAACTTTGTCGGAGGACTCTATGGCTACACCTTC	CASNFVGGLYGYTF
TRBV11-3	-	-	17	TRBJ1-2	TGTGCCAGCAGCTTAAGGGGTGGCCTTGGGATAAACTATGGCTACACCTTC	CASSLRGGLGINYGYTF
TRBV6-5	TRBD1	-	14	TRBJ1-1	TGTGCCAGCAGGCTAACAGGGGGAAACACTGAAGCTTTCTTT	CASRLTGGNTEAFF
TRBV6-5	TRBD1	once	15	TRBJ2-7	TGTGCCAGCAGTCCCTGGACAGGGGGTCTCCTCGAGCAGTACTTC	CASSPWTGGLLEQYF
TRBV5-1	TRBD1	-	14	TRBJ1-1	TGCGCCAGCAGCTTGCAGGGGGATTGGACTGAAGCTTTCTTT	CASSLQGDWTEAFF
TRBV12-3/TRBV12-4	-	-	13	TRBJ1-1	TGTGCCAGCAGTTTTGTTATGAACACTGAAGCTTTCTTT	CASSFVMNTEAFF
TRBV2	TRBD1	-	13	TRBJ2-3	TGTGCCAGCAAAGGGACAGCAGGAGATACGCAGTATTTT	CASKGTAGDTQYF
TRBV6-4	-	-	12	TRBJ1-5	TGTGCCAGCAGTGGAAACAGGAAGCCCCAGCATTTT	CASSGNRKPQHF
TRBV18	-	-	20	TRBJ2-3	TGTGCCAGCTCACCACTCCGGGGGCGAATAGCCGGAGCTAGCACAGATACGCAGTATTTT	CASSPLRGRIAGASTDTQYF
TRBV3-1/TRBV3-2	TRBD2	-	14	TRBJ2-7	TGTGCCAGCAGCCAAGCTAGCGGGAGAGGCGAGCAGTACTTC	CASSQASGRGEQYF
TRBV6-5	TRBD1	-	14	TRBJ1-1	TGTGCCAGCATACAGGACAGGATGAACACTGAAGCTTTCTTT	CASIQDRMNTEAFF
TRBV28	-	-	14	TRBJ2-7	TGTGCCAGCAGCCACACGGGCGTAGGCTACGAGCAGTACTTC	CASSHTGVGYEQYF
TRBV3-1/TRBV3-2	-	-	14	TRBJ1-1	TGTGCCAGCAGCTACGGACGGGTGAACACTGAAGCTTTCTTT	CASSYGRVNTEAFF
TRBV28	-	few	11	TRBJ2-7	TGTGCCAGCAGTTTCTCCTACGAGCAGTACTTC	CASSFSYEQYF
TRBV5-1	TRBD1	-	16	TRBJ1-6	TGCGCCAGCAGCTTGACGACAGGGATCGGAAATTCACCCCTCCACTTT	CASSLTTGIGNSPLHF
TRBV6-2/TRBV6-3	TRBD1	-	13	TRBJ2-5	TGTGCCAGCAGCACGGACAGGGGAGAGACCCAGTACTTC	CASSTDRGETQYF
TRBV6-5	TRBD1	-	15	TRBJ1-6	TGTGCCAGCAGTTACTCGACAGGGCGGTCTTCACCCCTCCACTTT	CASSYSTGRSSPLHF
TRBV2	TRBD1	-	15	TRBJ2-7	TGTGCCAGCAGTGATCCGGGACAGGGGGCTTACGAGCAGTACTTC	CASSDPGQGAYEQYF
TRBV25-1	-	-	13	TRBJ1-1	TGTGCCAGCAGACATACAGAGAACACTGAAGCTTTCTTT	CASRHTENTEAFF
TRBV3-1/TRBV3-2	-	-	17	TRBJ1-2	TGTGCCAGCAGCCAAGACCTCGGGGGCCTAAAATCGGAGGGCTACACCTTC	CASSQDLGGLKSEGYTF
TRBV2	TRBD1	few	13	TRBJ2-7	TGTGCCAGCAGCGGACAGGGTCCGAGCGAGCAGTACTTC	CASSGQGPSEQYF
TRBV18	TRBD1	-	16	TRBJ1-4	TGTGCCAGCTCACCGAAGACAGGGTCCTTGAATGAAAAACTGTTTTTT	CASSPKTGSLNEKLFF
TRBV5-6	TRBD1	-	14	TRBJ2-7	TGTGCCAGCAGCTCGGGACAGGGGAACGACGAGCAGTACTTC	CASSSGQGNDEQYF
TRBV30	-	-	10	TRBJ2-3	TGTGCCTGGATCCGAGATACGCAGTATTTT	CAWIRDTQYF
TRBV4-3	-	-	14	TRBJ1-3	TGCGCCAGCAGCCAAGGTGCCTCTGGAAACACCATATATTTT	CASSQGASGNTIYF
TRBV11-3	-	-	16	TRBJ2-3	TGTGCCAGCAGCTTAGATCAAGGCGGAGGCACAGATACGCAGTATTTT	CASSLDQGGGTDTQYF
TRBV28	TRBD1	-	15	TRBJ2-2	TGTGCCAGCAGTGAGACAGGGGGGACCACCGGGGAGCTGTTTTTT	CASSETGGTTGELFF
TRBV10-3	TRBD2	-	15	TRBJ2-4	TGTGCCATCAGTGAGTCTAGCGGGGAGGTGAACATTCAGTACTTC	CAISESSGEVNIQYF
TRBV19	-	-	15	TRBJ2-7	TGTGCCAGTAGTCCTGCTACAGTGGGCGGCTACGAGCAGTACTTC	CASSPATVGGYEQYF
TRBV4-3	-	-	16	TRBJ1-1	TGCGCCAGCAGCCAAAAAACAGGGTTCATGAACACTGAAGCTTTCTTT	CASSQKTGFMNTEAFF
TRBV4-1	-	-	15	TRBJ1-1	TGCGCCAGCAGCCAAGAATGGGGATTAGGCACTGAAGCTTTCTTT	CASSQEWGLGTEAFF
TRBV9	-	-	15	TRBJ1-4	TGTGCCAGCAGCGTAAGCCTCTCGGAGAATGAAAAACTGTTTTTT	CASSVSLSENEKLFF
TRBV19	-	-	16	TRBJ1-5	TGTGCCAGTACCCTGGGGCGCAGGGGTAGCAATCAGCCCCAGCATTTT	CASTLGRRGSNQPQHF
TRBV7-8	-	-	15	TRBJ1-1	TGTGCCAGCAGCTTAGATCGGGTTACGAACACTGAAGCTTTCTTT	CASSLDRVTNTEAFF
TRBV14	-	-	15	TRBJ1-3	TGTGCCAGCAGCCAATATGGACAGATGGATAACACCATATATTTT	CASSQYGQMDNTIYF
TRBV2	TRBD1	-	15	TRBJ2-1	TGTGCCAGTACGGAATCCGGGACAGCGGACAATGAGCAGTTCTTC	CASTESGTADNEQFF
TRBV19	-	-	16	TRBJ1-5	TGTGCCAGTAAAGACGGAACAGCTTATAGCAATCAGCCCCAGCATTTT	CASKDGTAYSNQPQHF
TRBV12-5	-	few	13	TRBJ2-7	TGTGCTAGTGGTTCATCCCCTTCCTACGAGCAGTACTTC	CASGSSPSYEQYF
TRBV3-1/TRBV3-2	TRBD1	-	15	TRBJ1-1	TGTGCCAGCAGGCGACAGGGGGTTAAGGGCACTGAAGCTTTCTTT	CASRRQGVKGTEAFF
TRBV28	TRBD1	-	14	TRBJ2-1	TGTGCCAGCAGTGGCTCAGACAGGGGAAATGAGCAGTTCTTC	CASSGSDRGNEQFF
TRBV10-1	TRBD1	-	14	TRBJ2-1	TGCGCCAGCAGTAGGGACAGCTCCTACAATGAGCAGTTCTTC	CASSRDSSYNEQFF
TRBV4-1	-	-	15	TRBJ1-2	TGCGCCAGCAGCCAAGATCCGCCTGGGGTTCACGGCTACACCTTC	CASSQDPPGVHGYTF
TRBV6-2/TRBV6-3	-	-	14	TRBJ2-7	TGTGCCAGCAGTTACTCGGGCAGGGTGAGCGAGCAGTACTTC	CASSYSGRVSEQYF
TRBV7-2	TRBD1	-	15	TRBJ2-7	TGTGCCAGCAGCGCTGGGACAGGGGGCCGCCACGAGCAGTACTTC	CASSAGTGGRHEQYF
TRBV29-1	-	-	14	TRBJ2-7	TGCAGCGTTGCTTTTGGAGGGGGAGGGATCGAGCAGTACTTC	CSVAFGGGGIEQYF